A few counts support the clone carrying this T cell receptor (beta chain). Its antigen is currently unknown. The sample originates from a study of beta chain features in type 1 diabetes. The study's findings and limits: The study found moderately but significantly shorter TCRB CDR3s in all four CD4+ subsets of Type 1 diabetes patients. For patients, the naive, central memory and Treg TCRB repertoires appeared more alike than for healthy donors.

The whole isolated RNA underwent reverse transcription, so sequencing captured expressed TCRB transcripts. Sequencing used immunoSEQ multiplex PCR; TCRdb keeps in-frame clones, though not all of them. Of a few hundred thousand clones in the sample, approximately 30% were seen once. Germline V gives CDR1 SEHNR, CDR2 FQNEAQ (reference sequence). Trimming stripped 7 bases from V and 0 bases from J, with 6 bases between. This CDR3 comprises 12 residues. The chain is built from TRBV7-9 and TRBJ2-5; D call uncertain. Sequencing used naive CD4+ T cells from blood. This TCR was recovered from a man aged 18 to 30 in good health. This chain's CDR3 is CASTPNQETQYF. Here the CDR3 DNA reads TGTGCCAGCACCCCCAACCAAGAGACCCAGTACTTC.